The sequence of this T cell receptor beta chain was determined in a study of vaccination and CD4 T cells after COVID-19. Study summary: The cells were exposed to overlapping spike peptides originating from SARS-CoV-2, HCoV-NL63, HCoV-OC43 and HCoV-229E for stimulation.

On this clonotype itself: Its antigen remains unknown.

Treatment given: 10-day PBMC culture with coronavirus spike peptide pools or control peptides (ViraFEST assay). The Oncomine TCR Beta short-read assay generated sequence data from the DNA of cultured CD4+ T cells. TCRdb fed the PCR reads into MiXCR, producing one record per CDR3 protein. The profile covers 15,000 to 20,000 distinct CDR3 sequences, with roughly 63% appearing a single time and 9.5% to 15% taken by the ten largest. Trimming removed 7 bases from V and 4 bases from J; junction bases left unmatched: 3. CDR1 and CDR2 from the germline V gene are LNHDA and SQIVND (reference sequence). The CDR3 covers 13 residues.

The material sequenced was CD4+ T cells from blood, cultured in vitro. The origin of this receptor is a human donor who had recovered from COVID-19. V gene TRBV19 combines with J gene TRBJ2-3, with 9 bases matching TRBD2. The CDR3 coding sequence is TGTGCCAGTAATGAGCGGGAGGCAGATACGCAGTATTTT. This sequence encodes CASNEREADTQYF. The full variable domain, rest sourced from reference TRBV19 and TRBJ2-3, is DGGITQSPKYLFRKEGQNVTLSCEQNLNHDAMYWYRQDPGQGLRLIYYSQIVNDFQKGDIAEGYSVSREKKESFPLTVTSAQKNPTAFYLCASNEREADTQYFGPGTRLTVL.